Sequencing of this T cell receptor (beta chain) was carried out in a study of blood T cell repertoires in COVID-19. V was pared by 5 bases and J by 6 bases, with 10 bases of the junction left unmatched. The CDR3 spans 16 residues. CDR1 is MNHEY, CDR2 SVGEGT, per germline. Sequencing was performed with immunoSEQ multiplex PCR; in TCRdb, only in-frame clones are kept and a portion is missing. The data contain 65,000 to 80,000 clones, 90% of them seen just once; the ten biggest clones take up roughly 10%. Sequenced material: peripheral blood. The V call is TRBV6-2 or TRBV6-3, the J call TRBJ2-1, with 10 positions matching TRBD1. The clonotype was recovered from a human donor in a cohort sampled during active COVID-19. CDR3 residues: CASSPPGTGDANEQFF. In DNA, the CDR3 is TGTGCCAGCAGTCCGCCCGGGACAGGGGACGCCAATGAGCAGTTCTTC.